The TCR beta chain described here comes from a study of blood T cell repertoires in COVID-19. With 1 base clipped from V and 3 bases from J, the junction kept 6 bases outside the gene matches. Germline CDR1 is SGHTA and CDR2 is FQGTGA. The CDR3 runs 17 residues. Data came from immunoSEQ multiplex PCR; TCRdb stores just in-frame clones and leaves some out. The sample yields under 200,000 clones, approximately 86% seen once. This clonotype originated in a woman older than 75 with COVID-19, enrolled during active disease. The sequenced sample consisted of peripheral blood. The genes are TRBV7-3 and TRBJ2-3; TRBD2 agrees at 11 bases. The CDR3 DNA sequence: TGTGCCAGCAGCTTAATTCTTCTAGCGGGAGGTACAGATACGCAGTATTTT. Protein sequence: CASSLILLAGGTDTQYF.